These 25 T cell receptor beta chains were all obtained from the same sample, sequenced in a study of CD8 T cells in Susac syndrome. RNA totalling roughly 0.45 to 1 ug underwent reverse transcription with random hexamers. MiXCR was run by TCRdb on the immunoSEQ multiplex PCR reads, yielding one entry per CDR3 protein. The sample has 250,000 to 350,000 distinct CDR3 sequences, more than 75% seen once. The sequenced sample consisted of CD8+ T cells from PBMCs. All receptors come from a human donor with multiple sclerosis.

This rearrangement joins TRBV7-9 to TRBJ2-7; possibly TRBD1 or TRBD2 for D (5 bases each). V lost 5 bases to trimming and J lost 0 bases, with 14 bases between them. The V gene's germline CDR1 is SEHNR and CDR2 FQNEAQ (reference sequence). The CDR3 extends over 15 amino acids. The CDR3 bases are TGTGCCAGCAGCCCCGCTCGGGGCCGCTCCTACGAGCAGTACTTC. Amino acid sequence: CASSPARGRSYEQYF.

The V and J genes are TRBV29-1 and TRBJ1-1; 7 bases align to TRBD1. V lost 5 bases and J lost 1; bases outside the gene matches: 7. Germline V lookup: CDR1 SQVTM, CDR2 ANQGSEA. CDR3 size: 14 residues. The CDR3 loop reads CSVLPTGRNTEAFF. The CDR3 bases are TGCAGCGTTCTCCCGACAGGGAGGAACACTGAAGCTTTCTTT.

The chain links TRBV6-4 to TRBJ2-7, with 8 nucleotides matching TRBD2. This CDR3 region has 16 residues. Losses at the gene ends were 8 bases for V and 7 bases for J; bases not matched to a gene: 19. From germline, CDR1 is MRHNA and CDR2 SNTAGT. Here the CDR3 reads CASPTRGGPPLSEQYF. CDR3 DNA sequence: TGTGCCAGCCCTACCCGGGGGGGACCACCCCTATCGGAGCAGTACTTC.

The rearrangement joins TRBV2 to TRBJ2-1; 7 positions match TRBD2. The CDR3 has 15 amino acids. V shed 9 bases, J shed 10 bases, and the junction held 18 bases outside the gene matches. Germline CDR1 and CDR2: SNHLY and FYNNEI. CDR3 in amino acids: CASYPPGLGGVEQFF. The CDR3 bases are TGTGCCAGTTACCCTCCGGGACTTGGGGGGGTAGAGCAGTTCTTC.

The chain couples TRBV9 to TRBJ2-1; weak D call: TRBD2 (6 bases). The CDR3 runs to 12 residues. Trimming removed 4 bases from V and 10 bases from J, with 12 bases in between. Germline assignment: CDR1 SGDLS and CDR2 YYNGEE. The CDR3 sequence: CASSNREKEQFF. The DNA for the CDR3 is TGTGCCAGCAGCAATCGGGAGAAAGAGCAGTTCTTC. The full variable domain, with the rest looked up from reference TRBV9 and TRBJ2-1, is DSGVTQTPKHLITATGQRVTLRCSPRSGDLSVYWYQQSLDQGLQFLIQYYNGEERAKGNILERFSAQQFPDLHSELNLSSLELGDSALYFCASSNREKEQFFGPGTRLTVL.

The CDR3 region is CASSLDRRQGDRTDTQYF. DNA for the CDR3: TGTGCCAGCAGCTTAGACCGGAGACAGGGAGATCGAACAGATACGCAGTATTTT. J is TRBJ2-3 and V is TRBV11-2; 7 bases are a match to TRBD1. V shed 0 bases, J shed 3 bases, and the junction held 12 bases outside the gene matches. Germline V gives CDR1 SGHAT, CDR2 FQNNGV. There are 18 residues in the CDR3. The whole variable domain, remainder taken from reference TRBV11-2 and TRBJ2-3, is EAGVAQSPRYKIIEKRQSVAFWCNPISGHATLYWYQQILGQGPKLLIQFQNNGVVDDSQLPKDRFSAERLKGVDSTLKIQPAKLEDSAVYLCASSLDRRQGDRTDTQYFGPGTRLTVL.

J is TRBJ2-3 and V is TRBV20-1, with D possibly TRBD2 on 8 matching bases. CDR1 and CDR2 (germline): DFQATT, SNEGSKA (reference sequence). Trimming cost V 5 bases and J 2 bases, with 20 bases left between them. CDR3 length: 16 amino acids. Written as DNA, the CDR3 is TGCAGTGCTGGGGGGACAGCGGGAGCTGTCACAGATACGCAGTATTTT. Translation: CSAGGTAGAVTDTQYF.

In DNA, the CDR3 is TGTGCCAGCAGCTTGGAGTTAAAATATGGCTACACCTTC. It is translated as CASSLELKYGYTF. The V call is TRBV5-6, the J call TRBJ1-2; D unresolved. This CDR3 has 13 residues. V was pared by 0 bases and J by 5 bases, with 8 bases between. Germline CDR1 SGHDT, CDR2 YYEEEE.

This rearrangement joins TRBV5-1 to TRBJ2-7; TRBD1 or TRBD2 may be the D gene (5 bases each). CDR3 length equals 14 residues. CDR1 and CDR2 (germline): SGHRS, YFSETQ. Trimming stripped 4 bases from V and 4 bases from J, with 15 bases between. CDR3 amino acids: CASSLRDDRYEQYF. The CDR3 DNA sequence: TGCGCCAGCAGCCTAAGGGACGACCGATACGAGCAGTACTTC.

This chain joins TRBV14 and TRBJ2-4; D perhaps matches TRBD1 (6 bases). CDR3 length: 15 residues. The germline V gene encodes CDR1 SGHDN and CDR2 FVKESK. V dropped 3 bases and J dropped 3 bases, with 12 bases sitting between them. The CDR3 DNA follows: TGTGCCAGCAGCCAGGCTAAGGGGGTCAAAAACATTCAGTACTTC. It encodes CASSQAKGVKNIQYF.

V and J are TRBV28 and TRBJ1-3; TRBD1 matches at 7 bases. Germline CDR1 and CDR2: MDHEN and SYDVKM. With 6 bases clipped from V and 0 bases from J, the junction kept 5 bases outside the gene matches. The CDR3 is 15 residues long. The CDR3 DNA reads TGTGCCAGCAGAAAATACAGGGGCTCTGGAAACACCATATATTTT. Protein sequence: CASRKYRGSGNTIYF.

This chain links TRBV28 with TRBJ2-1; D is undetermined. The germline V and J ends were trimmed by 4 bases and 2 bases, with 9 bases remaining between them. The CDR3 runs 14 residues. Germline CDR1 and CDR2: MDHEN and SYDVKM. The CDR3 region has the DNA TGTGCCAGCAGTTCCTACAGAACCTACAATGAGCAGTTCTTC. Its translation is CASSSYRTYNEQFF.

The V call is TRBV27, the J call TRBJ2-1, with a possible D match to TRBD2 (6 bases). The V end lost 5 bases, the J end lost 3 bases, and 14 bases lay between the germline ends. Germline CDR1 MNHEY, CDR2 SMNVEV (reference sequence). The CDR3 contains 15 residues. CDR3 coding DNA: TGTGCCAGCAGTCCCACCCCGGGACTCTACAATGAGCAGTTCTTC. Translated, it gives CASSPTPGLYNEQFF.

The genes are TRBV6-5 and TRBJ2-1; D not resolved. Per germline, CDR1 MNHEY and CDR2 SVGAGI. The CDR3 length is 14 residues. Trimming removed 0 bases from V and 4 bases from J, with 7 bases in between. CDR3 region: CASSYSRQYNEQFF. The CDR3 nucleotides are TGTGCCAGCAGTTACTCGCGACAATACAATGAGCAGTTCTTC.

The chain is built from TRBV27 and TRBJ1-1; D uncertain. The CDR3 sequence is 13 residues long. Trimming stripped 6 bases from V and 0 bases from J, with 8 bases between. From germline, CDR1 is MNHEY and CDR2 SMNVEV (reference sequence). Here the CDR3 reads CASSHNLNTEAFF. The CDR3, as DNA: TGTGCCAGCAGCCATAACTTGAACACTGAAGCTTTCTTT.

The chain employs TRBV15 and TRBJ2-1; the match to TRBD1 covers 8 bases. Germline values: CDR1 LNHNV, CDR2 YYDKDF (reference sequence). Losses at the gene ends were 1 base for V and 14 bases for J; bases not matched to a gene: 22. This CDR3 is built from 18 residues. CDR3: CATSRVPHFSPKDRVKFF. CDR3 sequence (DNA): TGTGCCACCAGCAGAGTTCCCCACTTTTCACCTAAGGACAGGGTAAAGTTCTTC.

J is TRBJ2-3 and V is TRBV20-1, with a possible D match to TRBD2 (6 bases). The V end was cut by 5 bases, the J end by 6 bases, with 18 bases between. Germline CDR1 reads DFQATT; CDR2 reads SNEGSKA (reference sequence). The CDR3 covers 14 residues. Here the CDR3 reads CSAVFEGGPDTQYF. In DNA, the CDR3 is TGCAGTGCTGTGTTCGAGGGAGGTCCGGATACGCAGTATTTT.

This clonotype was counted a single time. The rearrangement joins TRBV28 to TRBJ1-1; D is unclear. The CDR3 is 16 residues long. Trimming pared 4 bases from V and 8 bases from J, leaving 23 bases between. From germline, CDR1 is MDHEN and CDR2 SYDVKM. The CDR3 DNA is TGTGCCAGCAGTTCTAAACCGATACCTCACCCCCTCGAAGCTTTCTTT. Protein product: CASSSKPIPHPLEAFF.

The CDR3 spells CASSLGTHSEAFF. For the CDR3, the DNA is TGTGCCAGCAGTTTAGGTACCCACTCTGAAGCTTTCTTT. V is TRBV12-3 or TRBV12-4 and J is TRBJ1-1; D unclear. With 1 base removed from V and 6 bases from J, the gap between germline ends came to 9 bases. The CDR3 sequence is 13 residues long.

The chain has TRBV12-5 and TRBJ2-7; D not certain. Germline V CDR1 and CDR2: LGHNT, FRNRAP. The V end was cut by 8 bases, the J end by 2 bases, with 10 bases between. CDR3 length: 12 residues. The CDR3 protein is CASTRVTYEQYF. CDR3 in DNA: TGTGCTAGTACCCGGGTTACCTACGAGCAGTACTTC.

The V call is TRBV7-9, the J call TRBJ2-2; no firm D call. The CDR3 loop spans 14 amino acids. The germline V gene has CDR1 SEHNR and CDR2 FQNEAQ (reference sequence). V lost 1 base and J 6 bases, leaving 9 bases between the germline ends. The CDR3: CASSLVGSPGELFF. Here the CDR3 DNA reads TGTGCCAGCAGCTTAGTTGGTAGCCCCGGGGAGCTGTTTTTT.

The chain recombines TRBV18 with TRBJ1-1, with a tentative D call TRBD1 (5 bases). V was pared by 3 bases and J by 0 bases, with 8 bases between. The CDR3 runs to 14 residues. Germline assignment: CDR1 KGHSH and CDR2 LQKENI. CDR3 in DNA: TGTGCCAGCTCACCTCGACAGTTGAACACTGAAGCTTTCTTT. It encodes CASSPRQLNTEAFF.

The chain joins TRBV27 to TRBJ2-7; a weak D match, TRBD1 (5 bases). Trimming left V 2 bases short and J 6 bases short, with 11 bases between. The CDR3 extends over 13 amino acids. The germline CDR1 and CDR2 sequences are MNHEY and SMNVEV (reference sequence). The CDR3 is CASSLEGALEQYF. In DNA, the CDR3 is TGTGCCAGCAGTTTAGAAGGGGCTCTCGAGCAGTACTTC.

J is TRBJ1-4 and V is TRBV20-1; D not resolved. Trimming stripped 1 base from V and 8 bases from J, with 8 bases between. Per the germline V gene, CDR1 is DFQATT and CDR2 is SNEGSKA (reference sequence). This CDR3 contains 12 residues. CDR3 protein: CSARVGREKLFF. CDR3 nucleotide sequence: TGCAGTGCTAGAGTAGGGCGAGAAAAACTGTTTTTT.

V gene TRBV27 combines with J gene TRBJ2-6; D gene unclear. Germline V gene sequence: CDR1 MNHEY, CDR2 SMNVEV (reference sequence). Trimming removed 6 bases from V and 4 bases from J, with 16 bases in between. This CDR3 has 16 residues. The CDR3 spells CASSAYPLGGANVLTF. Written as DNA, the CDR3 is TGTGCCAGCAGCGCTTATCCACTGGGGGGGGCCAACGTCCTGACTTTC.